The next 17 T cell receptor beta chains were all read from a single sample in a study of cytomegalovirus exposure and HLA in healthy donors. It was with 60 Vbeta and 13 Jbeta primers that the PCR ran. Using immunoSEQ multiplex PCR, the repertoire was profiled, and TCRdb retains in-frame clones only, with some absent. The sample shows 95,000 to 150,000 clones, less than 85% of them seen only once. The specimen sequenced was PBMCs. Receptor source: a man aged 30-40 years in good health and CMV-seropositive.

The V call is TRBV9, the J call TRBJ2-1; tentative D call: TRBD2 (7 bases). Trimming shortened V by 3 bases and J by 7 bases, and 23 bases separated the two germline ends. This CDR3 region has 17 residues. Germline V gene sequence: CDR1 SGDLS, CDR2 YYNGEE. In DNA, the CDR3 is TGTGCCAGCAGCGCCGCTTCGGGGGGCTTTGCTCGTAATGAGCAGTTCTTC. Translated: CASSAASGGFARNEQFF.

The rearrangement links TRBV19 to TRBJ2-1; D ambiguous. With 8 bases removed from V and 3 bases from J, the gap between germline ends came to 5 bases. Germline CDR1 reads LNHDA; CDR2 reads SQIVND (reference sequence). The CDR3 spans 11 residues. DNA for the CDR3: TGTGCCAGTTACAGCTACAATGAGCAGTTCTTC. Amino acid sequence: CASYSYNEQFF.

The CDR3 reads CASSLESGFRSYEQYF. CDR3 bases: TGCGCCAGCAGCTTGGAGTCAGGGTTTAGGTCCTACGAGCAGTACTTC. V gene TRBV5-1 combines with J gene TRBJ2-7; a weak D match, TRBD1 (5 bases). CDR1 is SGHRS and CDR2 is YFSETQ in the germline V gene. This CDR3 contains 16 residues. V shed 0 bases and J shed 1 base, with 14 bases lying between them.

V is TRBV2 and J is TRBJ1-3; 9 bases match TRBD1. Unmatched junction bases numbered 7, after V lost 7 bases and J lost 0 bases. CDR3 length: 16 amino acids. From germline, CDR1 is SNHLY and CDR2 FYNNEI. The CDR3 loop reads CASNPGQGNSGNTIYF. In nucleotides, the CDR3 is TGTGCCAGCAATCCGGGACAGGGCAACTCTGGAAACACCATATATTTT.

The chain has TRBV6-1 and TRBJ1-1, with 8 nucleotides matching TRBD1. The CDR3 consists of 15 residues. The germline V gene encodes CDR1 MNHNS and CDR2 SASEGT. Trimming removed 6 bases from V and 0 bases from J; junction bases left unmatched: 6. CDR3 amino acids: CASRPQGVMNTEAFF. In DNA form, the CDR3 reads TGTGCCAGCAGGCCACAGGGGGTGATGAACACTGAAGCTTTCTTT.

This clone has only one observation. The CDR3: CASSLLTGWNTGELFF. CDR3 DNA: TGTGCCAGCAGTTTATTAACAGGGTGGAACACCGGGGAGCTGTTTTTT. The chain has TRBV27 and TRBJ2-2, with D perhaps matching TRBD1 (6 bases). Germline CDR1 reads MNHEY; CDR2 reads SMNVEV (reference sequence). V lost 1 base and J lost 1, with 10 bases in between. The CDR3 length is 16 residues.

This chain links TRBV6-1 with TRBJ1-1; D is possibly TRBD1 (6 bases). In germline, CDR1 is MNHNS, CDR2 SASEGT. CDR3 length equals 14 residues. V lost 5 bases to trimming and J lost 5 bases, with 15 bases between them. CDR3: CASSTPGGWTEAFF. The CDR3 nucleotides are TGTGCCAGCAGTACCCCGGGGGGCTGGACTGAAGCTTTCTTT.

The rearrangement uses TRBV30 and TRBJ2-1; tentatively, D is TRBD1 (6 bases). V was shortened by 3 bases and J by 8 bases, with 14 bases between the two germline ends. This CDR3 spans 13 amino acids. The germline gives CDR1 GTSNPN, CDR2 SVGIG (reference sequence). The CDR3 loop reads CAWRQGQWYEQFF. For the CDR3, the DNA is TGTGCCTGGAGGCAGGGACAATGGTATGAGCAGTTCTTC. Based on the CDR3 plus reference TRBV30 and TRBJ2-1, the full variable domain is SQTIHQWPATLVQPVGSPLSLECTVEGTSNPNLYWYRQAAGRGLQLLFYSVGIGQISSEVPQNLSASRPQDRQFILSSKKLLLSDSGFYLCAWRQGQWYEQFFGPGTRLTVL.

This clone was seen a few times. This chain joins TRBV25-1 and TRBJ1-1, with D uncertain. The germline V gene encodes CDR1 MGHDK and CDR2 SYGVNS. Trimming removed 5 bases at V and 5 bases at J, with 12 bases between. The CDR3 loop spans 13 amino acids. CDR3 in amino acids: CASSFYRETEAFF. The CDR3 DNA sequence: TGTGCCAGCAGTTTTTACCGGGAAACTGAAGCTTTCTTT. The variable domain in full, with the rest retrieved from reference TRBV25-1 and TRBJ1-1, is EADIYQTPRYLVIGTGKKITLECSQTMGHDKMYWYQQDPGMELHLIHYSYGVNSTEKGDLSSESTVSRIRTEHFPLTLESARPSHTSQYLCASSFYRETEAFFGQGTRLTVV.

This sequence joins TRBV28 and TRBJ1-4; D unclear. From germline, CDR1 is MDHEN and CDR2 SYDVKM. V dropped 8 bases and J dropped 7 bases, with 20 bases sitting between them. The CDR3 loop spans 15 amino acids. In nucleotides, the CDR3 is TGTGCCAGCTCCCATGCTCTGGGAGGGATTGAAAAACTGTTTTTT. Its protein is CASSHALGGIEKLFF.

The count of this clone is one. The chain carries TRBV6-1 and TRBJ2-7; D is possibly TRBD1 (5 bases). The V end was cut by 2 bases, the J end by 12 bases, with 11 bases between. Germline V lookup: CDR1 MNHNS, CDR2 SASEGT. This CDR3 region has 11 residues. The DNA for the CDR3 is TGTGCCAGCAGTGAACAGGGTTTACGGTACTTC. Encoded protein: CASSEQGLRYF.

V and J are TRBV7-3 and TRBJ1-1, with D hard to call. The CDR3 extends over 14 amino acids. CDR1 is SGHTA, CDR2 FQGTGA, per germline. Trimming removed 5 bases at V and 1 base at J, with 11 bases between. CDR3 in amino acids: CASSPGRGNTEAFF. The DNA for the CDR3 is TGTGCCAGCAGCCCTGGACGGGGGAACACTGAAGCTTTCTTT.

This clone was recorded once. J is TRBJ2-3 and V is TRBV10-1; 7 bases map to TRBD1. Germline CDR1 is WNHNN and CDR2 is SYGVQD (reference sequence). There are 15 residues in the CDR3. J lost 0 bases, V lost 2 bases, and 2 bases had no gene match. Here the CDR3 reads CASSEPGQSTDTQYF. Here the CDR3 DNA reads TGCGCCAGCAGTGAGCCGGGACAGAGCACAGATACGCAGTATTTT.

The rearrangement joins TRBV19 to TRBJ1-1; 9 bases align to TRBD1. This CDR3 contains 15 residues. The germline gives CDR1 LNHDA, CDR2 SQIVND (reference sequence). V dropped 4 bases and J dropped 3; count of bases not matched to a gene: 6. DNA of the CDR3: TGTGCCAGTAGTAAACAGGGGGCCATGGACACTGAAGCTTTCTTT. Residues: CASSKQGAMDTEAFF.

The chain uses TRBV21-1 and TRBJ1-2; TRBD1, the table's D call, was not compared with the DNA. TRBV21-1 is given as a pseudogene. The CDR3 totals 16 residues. The CDR3: CASSKEVGGSNYGYTF. The CDR3 nucleotides read TGTGCCAGCAGCAAAGAGGTAGGGGGATCTAACTATGGCTACACCTTC.

This clone appeared once. CDR3 residues: CASSLISSDTEAFF. DNA of the CDR3: TGTGCCAGCAGTTTAATTTCTTCGGACACTGAAGCTTTCTTT. The chain is built from TRBV27 and TRBJ1-1; D unresolved. The CDR3 loop spans 14 amino acids. Germline V gene lookup returns CDR1 MNHEY and CDR2 SMNVEV (reference sequence). The V and J ends lost 2 bases and 3 bases respectively, with 10 bases between them.

The chain carries TRBV29-1 and TRBJ2-2; tentative D call: TRBD1 (5 bases). The CDR3 sequence is 14 residues long. CDR1 and CDR2 from the germline V gene are SQVTM and ANQGSEA. Trimming took off 4 bases at V and 2 bases at J, with 11 bases between the two ends. CDR3 bases: TGCAGCGTTGTGGGGCAGGGAAACACCGGGGAGCTGTTTTTT. As protein: CSVVGQGNTGELFF.